These 8 T cell receptor beta chains share one sample of origin, sequenced in a study of cytomegalovirus exposure and HLA in healthy donors. The PCR was carried out with 60 Vbeta primers and 13 Jbeta primers. The method was immunoSEQ multiplex PCR; TCRdb's version includes in-frame clones alone and lacks a portion of them. The data contain about 93,000 clones, around 78% of them singletons. Sequencing was performed on PBMCs. Receptor source: a man younger than 40 in good health and CMV-seronegative.

The chain carries TRBV9 and TRBJ1-5; unclear D gene. Between the trimmed V and J ends, which lost 0 bases and 3 bases, there was a span of 10 bases. CDR3 length equals 15 residues. Germline CDR1 is SGDLS and CDR2 is YYNGEE. CDR3 DNA sequence: TGTGCCAGCAGCGTAGCTGGGCAGAACAATCAGCCCCAGCATTTT. It encodes CASSVAGQNNQPQHF. Supplemented by reference TRBV9 and TRBJ1-5, the full variable domain reads DSGVTQTPKHLITATGQRVTLRCSPRSGDLSVYWYQQSLDQGLQFLIQYYNGEERAKGNILERFSAQQFPDLHSELNLSSLELGDSALYFCASSVAGQNNQPQHFGDGTRLSIL.

This chain uses TRBV5-6 with TRBJ1-6; possibly TRBD1 for D (5 bases). Trimming removed 0 bases at V and 1 base at J, with 14 bases between. CDR1 and CDR2 (germline): SGHDT, YYEEEE. CDR3 size: 18 residues. CDR3 region: CASSLEFEKGSYNSPLHF. CDR3 bases: TGTGCCAGCAGCTTGGAGTTCGAGAAGGGGTCCTATAATTCACCCCTCCACTTT.

The V and J genes are TRBV4-2 and TRBJ1-5; no firm D call. V gave up 0 bases and J gave up 0 bases, with 6 bases separating them. This CDR3 has 15 amino acids. Germline CDR1 is LGHNA and CDR2 is YNFKEQ. The CDR3 DNA is TGTGCCAGCAGCCAAGAGAGACTTAGCAATCAGCCCCAGCATTTT. This translates into CASSQERLSNQPQHF.

J is TRBJ1-2 and V is TRBV4-1; TRBD1 agrees at 7 bases. After removal of 2 bases from V and 6 bases from J, the junction contained 9 bases not matched to a gene. CDR1 is MGHRA and CDR2 is YSYEKL in the germline V gene. CDR3 length: 15 residues. The CDR3 DNA reads TGCGCCAGCAGCCAACCACAGGGGCCCTCCGATGGCTACACCTTC. Protein: CASSQPQGPSDGYTF.

The chain employs TRBV6-5 and TRBJ2-1, with 8 bases aligning to TRBD2. Trimming at V came to 2 bases and at J to 1 base, leaving 1 base not matched to a gene. The CDR3 contains 15 residues. Per the germline V gene, CDR1 is MNHEY and CDR2 is SVGAGI. In DNA, the CDR3 is TGTGCCAGCAGTTACATAGCGGGATCCTACAATGAGCAGTTCTTC. Its protein product is CASSYIAGSYNEQFF.

V is TRBV2 and J is TRBJ2-3, with 11 positions matching TRBD2. The CDR3 loop spans 15 amino acids. Germline V gives CDR1 SNHLY, CDR2 FYNNEI. The junction had 6 bases not matched to a gene; V was cut back by 7 bases and J by 3 bases. The DNA for the CDR3 is TGTGCCAGCATTCCACTAGCGGGGGCAACAGATACGCAGTATTTT. Translation: CASIPLAGATDTQYF.

This clone was observed a handful of times. The V gene is TRBV5-1, the J gene TRBJ1-1, with D hard to call. Trimming took 4 bases from V and 1 from J, leaving 11 bases between them. Per germline, CDR1 SGHRS and CDR2 YFSETQ. This CDR3 region has 14 residues. CDR3: CASSLNTENTEAFF. The CDR3 region has the DNA TGCGCCAGCAGCCTAAATACAGAGAACACTGAAGCTTTCTTT.

The chain uses TRBV7-2 and TRBJ2-1; TRBD2 is a possible D gene (5 bases). In germline, CDR1 is SGHTA, CDR2 FQGNSA. The CDR3 has 14 residues. The ends were cut back, 5 bases at V and 7 bases at J, with 15 bases in the middle. CDR3 sequence (DNA): TGTGCCAGCAGCAGATTCGGGGTTGAGAATGAGCAGTTCTTC. Translated, it gives CASSRFGVENEQFF.